This TCR beta chain was obtained from a study of cytomegalovirus exposure and HLA in healthy donors. The PCR made use of 60 Vbeta and 13 Jbeta primers. The repertoire was sequenced with immunoSEQ multiplex PCR; TCRdb's copy has only in-frame clones and lacks some. This sample has some 120,000 clones, with around three quarters found just once. Worth noting for this clone: Its antigen is undetermined.

Study-wide results and caveats: Previously analyzed data showed that most TCR beta V segments were productive at a frequency of about 90% or about 30%. Sequencing probably produced one cluster of sequence variants that were highly shared. Accounts indicate the classifier identified cytomegalovirus status with strong specificity and sensitivity. Researchers reportedly found TCR beta sequences accurately predicted most subjects' HLA-A and HLA-B alleles.

Germline lookup yields CDR1 SGHVS and CDR2 FNYEAQ. This CDR3 comprises 17 residues. J gave up 1 base and V 2 bases, and 9 bases lay outside the gene matches. The clonotype was recovered from a man aged 25 to 40 in good health and CMV-seronegative. The gene calls are TRBV7-6 and TRBJ2-3, with 7 bases lining up with TRBD2. Sequencing input: PBMCs. The CDR3 coding sequence is TGTGCCAGCAGCTTACGGGGAGCGGGGCCCCGCACAGATACGCAGTATTTT. Translating gives CASSLRGAGPRTDTQYF. The entire variable domain, with the rest obtained from reference TRBV7-6 and TRBJ2-3, is as follows: GAGVSQSPRYKVTKRGQDVALRCDPISGHVSLYWYRQALGQGPEFLTYFNYEAQQDKSGLPNDRFSAERPEGSISTLTIQRTEQRDSAMYRCASSLRGAGPRTDTQYFGPGTRLTVL.